This T cell receptor beta chain was recorded in a study of cytomegalovirus exposure and HLA in healthy donors. The PCR contained 60 Vbeta and 13 Jbeta primers. Repertoires were generated with immunoSEQ multiplex PCR, while TCRdb's copy carries only in-frame clones and drops some. The table records around 200,000 clones, approximately 82% of them present only once. V lost 0 bases to trimming and J lost 0 bases; unmatched junction nucleotides: 8. The CDR3 extends over 18 amino acids. Germline CDR1 is LGHNA and CDR2 is YSLEER. The sequencing input was PBMCs. This receptor was taken from a woman aged 40 to 55 in good health and CMV-seronegative. The V gene is TRBV4-3, the J gene TRBJ2-3, with 8 nucleotides matching TRBD2. The CDR3 DNA is TGCGCCAGCAGCCAAGATTTGACGCGGGGGGAGAGCACAGATACGCAGTATTTT. Its translation: CASSQDLTRGESTDTQYF.